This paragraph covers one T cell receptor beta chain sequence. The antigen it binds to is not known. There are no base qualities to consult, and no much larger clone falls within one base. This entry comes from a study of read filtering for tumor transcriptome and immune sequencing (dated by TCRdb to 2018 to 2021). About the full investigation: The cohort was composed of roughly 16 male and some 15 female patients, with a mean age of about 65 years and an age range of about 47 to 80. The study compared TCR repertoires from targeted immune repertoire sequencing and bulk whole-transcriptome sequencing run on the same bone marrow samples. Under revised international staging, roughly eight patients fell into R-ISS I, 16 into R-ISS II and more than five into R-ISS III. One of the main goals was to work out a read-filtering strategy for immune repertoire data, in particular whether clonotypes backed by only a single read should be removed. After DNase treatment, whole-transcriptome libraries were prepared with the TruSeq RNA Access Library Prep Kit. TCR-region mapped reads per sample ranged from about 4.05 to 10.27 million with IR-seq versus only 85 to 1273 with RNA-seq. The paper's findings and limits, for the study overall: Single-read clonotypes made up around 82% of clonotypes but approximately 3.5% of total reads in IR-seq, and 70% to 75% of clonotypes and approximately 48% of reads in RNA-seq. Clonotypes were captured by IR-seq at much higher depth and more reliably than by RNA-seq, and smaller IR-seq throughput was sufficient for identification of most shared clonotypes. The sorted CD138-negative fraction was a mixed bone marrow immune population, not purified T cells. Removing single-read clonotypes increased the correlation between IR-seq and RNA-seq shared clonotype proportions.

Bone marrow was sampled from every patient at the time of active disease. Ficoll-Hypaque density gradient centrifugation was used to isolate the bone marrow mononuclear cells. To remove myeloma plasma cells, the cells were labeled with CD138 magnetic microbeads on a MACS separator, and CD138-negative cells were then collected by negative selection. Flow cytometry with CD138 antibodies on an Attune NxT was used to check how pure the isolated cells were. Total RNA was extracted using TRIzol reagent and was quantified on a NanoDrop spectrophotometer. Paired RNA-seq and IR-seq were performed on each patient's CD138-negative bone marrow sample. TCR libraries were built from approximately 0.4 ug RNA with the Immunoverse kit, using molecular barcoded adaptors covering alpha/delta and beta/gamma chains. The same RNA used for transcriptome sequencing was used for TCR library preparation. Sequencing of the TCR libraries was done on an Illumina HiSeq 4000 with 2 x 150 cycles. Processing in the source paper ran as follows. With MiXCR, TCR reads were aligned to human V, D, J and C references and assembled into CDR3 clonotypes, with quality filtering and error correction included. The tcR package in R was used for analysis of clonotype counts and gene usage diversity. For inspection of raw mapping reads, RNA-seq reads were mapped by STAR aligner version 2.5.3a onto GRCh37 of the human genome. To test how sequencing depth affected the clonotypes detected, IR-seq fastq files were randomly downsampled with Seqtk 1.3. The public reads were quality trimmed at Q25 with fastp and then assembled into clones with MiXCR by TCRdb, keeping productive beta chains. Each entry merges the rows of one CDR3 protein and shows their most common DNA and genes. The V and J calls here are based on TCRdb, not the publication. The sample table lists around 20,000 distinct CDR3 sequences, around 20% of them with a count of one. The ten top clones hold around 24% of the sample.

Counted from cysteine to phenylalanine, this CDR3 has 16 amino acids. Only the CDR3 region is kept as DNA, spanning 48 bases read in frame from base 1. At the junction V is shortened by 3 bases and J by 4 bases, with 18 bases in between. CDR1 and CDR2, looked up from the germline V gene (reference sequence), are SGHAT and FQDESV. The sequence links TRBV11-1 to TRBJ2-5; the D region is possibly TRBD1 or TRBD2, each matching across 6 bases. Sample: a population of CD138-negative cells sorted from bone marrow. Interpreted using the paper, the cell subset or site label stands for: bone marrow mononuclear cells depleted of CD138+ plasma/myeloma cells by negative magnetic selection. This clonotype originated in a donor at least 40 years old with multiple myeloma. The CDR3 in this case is CASSLGGTPTGETQYF. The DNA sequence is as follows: TGTGCCAGCAGCTTGGGGGGCACCCCCACCGGAGAGACCCAGTACTTC.